Below, 28 T cell receptor beta chains from the same sample are listed, as sequenced in a study of preoperative IRX-2 immunotherapy in early breast cancer. As to treatment: preoperative locoregional IRX-2 cytokine immunotherapy. Profiling relied on immunoSEQ multiplex PCR, and the TCRdb table lists in-frame clones only, not all of them. Among roughly 93,000 clones listed, roughly 89% were seen once. Sequenced material: tumor tissue, taken after IRX-2 immunotherapy. The receptors originated from a human donor with breast cancer.

This clone was observed a handful of times. J is TRBJ2-5 and V is TRBV19; 9 nucleotides match TRBD2. CDR3 size: 16 residues. J was trimmed by 5 bases and V by 1 base; bases with no gene match: 8. The germline CDR1 and CDR2 sequences are LNHDA and SQIVND (reference sequence). The CDR3 region is CASSIVGGRADETQYF. Here the CDR3 DNA reads TGTGCCAGTAGTATAGTCGGCGGGAGGGCTGATGAGACCCAGTACTTC.

J is TRBJ1-5 and V is TRBV12-5; 7 bases map to TRBD1. V was clipped by 7 bases and J by 4 bases; unmatched bases: 10. The CDR3 is 15 residues long. The germline gives CDR1 LGHNT, CDR2 FRNRAP. CDR3: CASVSAGTENQPQHF. The CDR3 DNA is TGTGCTAGTGTCTCAGCCGGGACAGAGAATCAGCCCCAGCATTTT.

This rearrangement joins TRBV6-8 to TRBJ2-7; D perhaps matches TRBD2 (8 bases). Germline-derived CDR1 and CDR2 are MNHGY and SAAAGT. The CDR3 consists of 17 residues. Deletions cut 1 base from V and 2 bases from J, with 18 bases between. The CDR3 nucleotides read TGTGCCAGCAGTTACTACGGGGGGGACAGCGTGGCCTACGAGCAGTACTTC. Residues: CASSYYGGDSVAYEQYF.

The J gene is TRBJ2-7, the V gene TRBV30; no definite D call. The ends were cut back, 2 bases at V and 0 bases at J, with 8 bases in the middle. The length of the CDR3 is 13 residues. In germline, CDR1 is GTSNPN, CDR2 SVGIG (reference sequence). Here the CDR3 DNA reads TGTGCCTGGAGTAAGGACCGCTCCTACGAGCAGTACTTC. Its translation is CAWSKDRSYEQYF.

J is TRBJ2-7 and V is TRBV5-1; perhaps D is TRBD1 or TRBD2 (5 bases each). Deletions cut 0 bases from V and 0 bases from J, with 7 bases between. The CDR3 totals 14 residues. Looked up from germline, CDR1 is SGHRS and CDR2 is YFSETQ. This CDR3 reads CASSLDGTSYEQYF. The CDR3 nucleotides are TGCGCCAGCAGCTTGGATGGGACCTCCTACGAGCAGTACTTC.

CDR3 nucleotide sequence: TGTGCCAGTAGTAGTCCGACAGGGGAATACGACGGCTACACCTTC. Protein product: CASSSPTGEYDGYTF. This sequence joins TRBV19 and TRBJ1-2; 8 bases align to TRBD1. This CDR3 has 15 amino acids. CDR1 is LNHDA and CDR2 is SQIVND in the germline V gene (reference sequence). V shed 4 bases, J shed 8 bases, and the junction held 12 bases outside the gene matches.

The J gene is TRBJ1-1, the V gene TRBV25-1; D is unclear. The CDR3 totals 14 residues. Per the germline V gene, CDR1 is MGHDK and CDR2 is SYGVNS. V was trimmed by 3 bases and J by 1 base, leaving 9 bases between them. The CDR3 DNA reads as TGTGCCAGCAGTGAGTCCAGGAAGAACACTGAAGCTTTCTTT. It codes for CASSESRKNTEAFF. Full variable domain (outside the CDR3, taken from reference TRBV25-1 and TRBJ1-1): EADIYQTPRYLVIGTGKKITLECSQTMGHDKMYWYQQDPGMELHLIHYSYGVNSTEKGDLSSESTVSRIRTEHFPLTLESARPSHTSQYLCASSESRKNTEAFFGQGTRLTVV.

The chain uses TRBV29-1 and TRBJ1-1, with TRBD1 identical over 8 bases. The CDR3 runs to 13 residues. The ends lost 7 bases at V and 1 base at J; junction bases unmatched: 5. In germline, CDR1 is SQVTM, CDR2 ANQGSEA. CDR3 DNA sequence: TGCAGCGGTCAACAGGGGGGGAACACTGAAGCTTTCTTT. It encodes CSGQQGGNTEAFF.

J is TRBJ2-5 and V is TRBV12-5; 16 bases map to TRBD2. The germline CDR1 and CDR2 sequences are LGHNT and FRNRAP. The CDR3 contains 16 residues. CDR3 DNA: TGTGCACACTGGCGGGGACTAGCGGGAGGGGCTGAGACCCAGTACTTC. Protein sequence: CAHWRGLAGGAETQYF.

The rearrangement uses TRBV18 and TRBJ2-3, with D possibly called TRBD1 or TRBD2 (5 bases each). This CDR3 is built from 16 residues. The germline gives CDR1 KGHSH, CDR2 LQKENI. V lost 3 bases, J lost 2 bases, and 15 bases lay in between. The CDR3 reads CASSPQPGTDTDTQYF. The CDR3 DNA is TGTGCCAGCTCACCGCAACCCGGGACGGACACAGATACGCAGTATTTT.

The chain is built from TRBV28 and TRBJ2-7, with D perhaps TRBD1 or TRBD2 (5 bases each). Trimming removed 4 bases at V and 3 bases at J, with 7 bases between. There are 12 residues in the CDR3. Germline CDR1 MDHEN, CDR2 SYDVKM. The CDR3 coding sequence is TGTGCCAGCAGTTCGGGGCTCTACGAGCAGTACTTC. Its translation: CASSSGLYEQYF.

This chain uses TRBV5-1 with TRBJ1-2; D gene uncertain. Trimming removed 3 bases from V and 1 base from J, with 13 bases in between. Germline CDR1 and CDR2: SGHRS and YFSETQ. CDR3 length: 15 amino acids. CDR3 sequence: CASSSSGWSNYGYTF. In DNA form, the CDR3 reads TGCGCCAGCAGCTCCTCGGGGTGGAGTAACTATGGCTACACCTTC.

This chain links TRBV6-8 with TRBJ1-5, with a possible D match to TRBD1 (5 bases). The CDR3 extends over 13 amino acids. Germline CDR1 is MNHGY and CDR2 is SAAAGT. Trimming took off 6 bases at V and 0 bases at J, with 6 bases between the two ends. DNA for the CDR3: TGTGCCAGCAGCCAGGGTAGCAATCAGCCCCAGCATTTT. Amino acid sequence: CASSQGSNQPQHF.

V and J are TRBV6-8 and TRBJ2-1; 9 positions agree with TRBD2. V dropped 2 bases and J dropped 8; count of bases not matched to a gene: 10. Per germline, CDR1 MNHGY and CDR2 SAAAGT. The CDR3 spans 16 residues. The CDR3 here is CASSYGGGRAIDEQFF. DNA for the CDR3: TGTGCCAGCAGTTACGGGGGCGGGAGGGCCATCGATGAGCAGTTCTTC.

This rearrangement joins TRBV28 to TRBJ2-7, with D possibly being TRBD1 or TRBD2 (5 bases each). The CDR3 spans 13 residues. Germline lookup yields CDR1 MDHEN and CDR2 SYDVKM. V lost 5 bases and J lost 7, with 15 bases in between. CDR3 nucleotides: TGTGCCAGCAGTACCAATGGGGGTCGAGAGCAGTACTTC. It encodes CASSTNGGREQYF.

In nucleotides, the CDR3 is TGCGCCAGCAGCTCCGGGACAGGCGCTATCCTCTACGAGCAGTACTTC. Translated: CASSSGTGAILYEQYF. V is TRBV5-1 and J is TRBJ2-7, with TRBD1 matching over 8 bases. The V segment lost 3 bases and the J segment 3 bases; nucleotides outside the gene matches: 11. This CDR3 spans 16 amino acids. From germline, CDR1 is SGHRS and CDR2 YFSETQ.

This rearrangement joins TRBV14 to TRBJ2-2, with D tentatively TRBD1 or TRBD2 (5 bases each). The CDR3 spans 12 residues. CDR1 and CDR2 (germline): SGHDN, FVKESK. V gave up 6 bases and J gave up 7 bases, with 9 bases separating them. CDR3 coding DNA: TGTGCCAGCAGAGGGACGCACGGGGAGCTGTTTTTT. As protein: CASRGTHGELFF.

The genes are TRBV29-1 and TRBJ1-1; TRBD1 might be the D (5 bases). Between the trimmed V and J ends, which lost 6 bases and 1 base, there was a span of 15 bases. The CDR3 spans 14 residues. The V gene's germline CDR1 is SQVTM and CDR2 ANQGSEA. As DNA, the CDR3 is TGCAGCGTCGGGACCCTTGCCGGGAACACTGAAGCTTTCTTT. Its translation: CSVGTLAGNTEAFF.

J is TRBJ1-2 and V is TRBV28; TRBD1 is a possible D gene (5 bases). Germline lookup yields CDR1 MDHEN and CDR2 SYDVKM. V gave up 8 bases and J gave up 3 bases, with 13 bases separating them. The CDR3 length is 13 residues. CDR3 sequence (DNA): TGTGCCAGCGAGTCTACGACAGACTATGGCTACACCTTC. This encodes CASESTTDYGYTF.

This clone has only one observation. V gene TRBV5-1 combines with J gene TRBJ2-7; D not resolved. Per germline, CDR1 SGHRS and CDR2 YFSETQ. With 4 bases removed from V and 1 base from J, the gap between germline ends came to 12 bases. This CDR3 has 14 amino acids. CDR3 DNA: TGCGCCAGCAGCCCGGACCCTGGGTCCTACGAGCAGTACTTC. Encoded protein: CASSPDPGSYEQYF. Variable domain in full (rest from reference TRBV5-1 and TRBJ2-7): KAGVTQTPRYLIKTRGQQVTLSCSPISGHRSVSWYQQTPGQGLQFLFEYFSETQRNKGNFPGRFSGRQFSNSRSEMNVSTLELGDSALYLCASSPDPGSYEQYFGPGTRLTVT.

The chain is built from TRBV6-8 and TRBJ2-3, with 9 bases matching TRBD2. The CDR3 runs 19 residues. Trimming took 0 bases from V and 2 from J; bases not matched to a gene: 12. In germline, CDR1 is MNHGY, CDR2 SAAAGT. The CDR3 DNA sequence: TGTGCCAGCAGTTACTCGAGTAGTCAGACTAGCGGAGTCACAGATACGCAGTATTTT. Its protein product is CASSYSSSQTSGVTDTQYF.

The V call is TRBV18, the J call TRBJ2-5; D may be TRBD1 (5 bases). V was pared by 3 bases and J by 2 bases, with 13 bases between. Germline assignment: CDR1 KGHSH and CDR2 LQKENI. The CDR3 is 15 residues long. This chain's CDR3 is CASSPILQGQETQYF. CDR3 DNA sequence: TGTGCCAGCTCACCTATTTTGCAGGGACAAGAGACCCAGTACTTC.

The rearrangement uses TRBV12-1 and TRBJ2-5; the table's D gene call, TRBD2, was not cross checked with the DNA. TRBV12-1 is noted as a pseudogene. The CDR3 extends over 14 amino acids. The DNA of the CDR3 is TGTGCCAGCAGCTTAGAAGCGCATCAAGAGACCCAGTACTTC. Translation: CASSLEAHQETQYF.

The rearrangement uses TRBV15 and TRBJ1-2; no definite D call. The CDR3 runs to 14 residues. The V gene lost 3 bases and the J gene lost 6 bases, with 14 bases spanning the gap. CDR1 is LNHNV and CDR2 is YYDKDF in the germline V gene (reference sequence). CDR3: CATSSDSSYHGYTF. The CDR3, as DNA: TGTGCCACCAGCAGTGATAGCAGTTACCATGGCTACACCTTC.

This sequence joins TRBV10-2 and TRBJ2-2; the match to TRBD1 covers 7 bases. Trimming removed 7 bases from V and 0 bases from J; junction bases left unmatched: 5. The CDR3 covers 15 residues. Germline V gene lookup returns CDR1 WSHSY and CDR2 SAAADI. The CDR3 protein is CASIGDRPNTGELFF. The CDR3 DNA follows: TGCGCCAGCATAGGGGACAGACCGAACACCGGGGAGCTGTTTTTT.

The chain employs TRBV30 and TRBJ1-5; D not certain. Looked up from germline, CDR1 is GTSNPN and CDR2 is SVGIG (reference sequence). V gave up 2 bases and J gave up 3 bases, with 8 bases separating them. This CDR3 has 13 amino acids. The DNA for the CDR3 is TGTGCCTGGAGTCCTAAGATCAATCAGCCCCAGCATTTT. Translating it yields CAWSPKINQPQHF.

The chain links TRBV11-3 to TRBJ2-1; 10 bases match TRBD1. The germline V gene encodes CDR1 SGHNT and CDR2 YENEEA. Unmatched junction bases numbered 5, after V lost 5 bases and J lost 4 bases. The CDR3 runs 15 residues. CDR3: CASSARDRGYNEQFF. The DNA for the CDR3 is TGTGCCAGCAGCGCTCGGGACAGGGGTTACAATGAGCAGTTCTTC.

The V and J genes are TRBV29-1 and TRBJ2-3; D might be TRBD2 (5 bases). Germline assignment: CDR1 SQVTM and CDR2 ANQGSEA. The CDR3 is made up of 14 amino acids. V was cut by 4 bases and J by 3 bases, with 14 bases left in between. The CDR3 nucleotides are TGCAGCGTTGCCGGGGAGTTCATAACAGATACGCAGTATTTT. Its protein is CSVAGEFITDTQYF.